Listed below are T cell receptor beta chains from one sample, sequenced in a study of Ad26.COV2.S vaccination and SARS-CoV-2 variants. Libraries were prepared by immunoSEQ multiplex PCR; TCRdb keeps only in-frame clonotypes and omits some of them. The sample includes around 240,000 clones, 88% of them seen just once. The sample consisted of peripheral blood, taken in a trial of Ad26.COV2.S vaccine versus placebo. These receptor sequences come from a person aged 18 to 59 who received the Ad26.COV2.S COVID-19 vaccine or a placebo. CDR3s include the opening cysteine and the closing phenylalanine or tryptophan. The D gene is left open where the match is weak. Size values are once, few and many counts, or a class for expanded clones, and some rows have none.

j_call clone_size d_call v_call cdr3_aa cdr3_nt
TRBJ2-3 NA NA TRBV20-1 CSASPLGGFGDTQYF TGCAGTGCTAGTCCCTTGGGGGGATTTGGTGATACGCAGTATTTT
TRBJ2-3 once TRBD2 TRBV10-3 CAISPGGAGTDTQYF TGTGCCATCAGTCCCGGGGGGGCGGGCACAGATACGCAGTATTTT
TRBJ2-3 NA NA TRBV6-5 CASTLEDTQYF TGTGCCAGTACACTCGAAGATACGCAGTATTTT
TRBJ2-2 NA TRBD1 TRBV9 CASSVATGTGGDTGELFF TGTGCCAGCAGCGTAGCTACCGGGACAGGGGGTGACACCGGGGAGCTGTTTTTT
TRBJ2-7 NA NA TRBV13 CASSTSGSFAYEQYF TGTGCCAGCAGCACTTCCGGCAGTTTCGCCTACGAGCAGTACTTC
TRBJ2-1 once NA TRBV19 CASSIDSRAQSSYNEQFF TGTGCCAGTAGTATAGACTCAAGGGCGCAGAGCTCCTACAATGAGCAGTTCTTC
TRBJ1-2 NA NA TRBV6-6 CASSQRQDRSANYGYTF TGTGCCAGCAGTCAAAGACAGGATCGATCAGCTAACTATGGCTACACCTTC
TRBJ2-1 NA NA TRBV6-6 CASSYHTRGLGFEQFF TGTGCCAGCAGTTACCACACCCGGGGGCTCGGGTTTGAGCAGTTCTTC
TRBJ2-1 NA TRBD1 TRBV29-1 CSVAQGAGEQFF TGCAGCGTTGCCCAGGGGGCAGGTGAGCAGTTCTTC
TRBJ2-3 NA NA TRBV6-1 CASSEYPGQPTDTQYF TGTGCCAGCAGTGAATACCCCGGACAGCCTACAGATACGCAGTATTTT
TRBJ2-7 NA NA TRBV30 CAWSRGTREQYF TGTGCCTGGAGCAGGGGCACTCGGGAGCAGTACTTC
TRBJ1-3 NA NA TRBV14 CASSTRGGVSGNTIYF TGTGCCAGCAGCACCCGAGGAGGAGTCTCTGGAAACACCATATATTTT
TRBJ1-1 NA NA TRBV19 CASTMGVNTEAFF TGTGCCAGTACCATGGGAGTGAACACTGAAGCTTTCTTT
TRBJ1-1 few NA TRBV4-2 CASSPLEGVNTEAFF TGTGCCAGCAGCCCCCTGGAGGGGGTTAACACTGAAGCTTTCTTT
TRBJ1-5 NA NA TRBV30 CAWSGRERNQPQHF TGTGCCTGGAGTGGACGGGAGAGGAATCAGCCCCAGCATTTT
TRBJ2-1 NA TRBD1 TRBV30 CAWSVQLFGTGGFF TGTGCCTGGAGTGTACAGTTGTTTGGGACAGGGGGGTTCTTC
TRBJ1-6 few NA TRBV5-4 CASTQGMGSPLHF TGTGCCAGCACGCAGGGAATGGGATCACCCCTCCACTTT